These 16 T cell receptor beta chains were sequenced from one sample in a study of CD8+CD57+ T cells in acquired aplastic anemia. Both TCR beta VDJ combination and CDR3 sequence profiling were carried out. Genomic DNA was the template for this profiling. One entry per CDR3 protein results from TCRdb running MiXCR on the reads. The top ten hold roughly 1.1% of the sample, which has about 210,000 distinct CDR3 sequences, almost 35% seen once. The sequencing sample was made of sorted CD4+, CD8+, or CD8+CD57+ T cells (not recorded which) from PBMCs. These receptors originate from a human donor in good health, serving as a control.

The chain employs TRBV15 and TRBJ1-6; possibly TRBD1 for D (6 bases). Per the germline V gene, CDR1 is LNHNV and CDR2 is YYDKDF (reference sequence). This CDR3 spans 14 amino acids. V gave up 5 bases and J gave up 8 bases, with 13 bases separating them. The CDR3 bases are TGTGCCACCAGCGAGGGGGGCTTAGATTCACCCCTCCACTTT. It yields the protein CATSEGGLDSPLHF.

This clonotype was picked up many times. The V call is TRBV7-9, the J call TRBJ1-2; TRBD1 is a possible D gene (6 bases). The CDR3 totals 15 residues. CDR1 SEHNR and CDR2 FQNEAQ come from the germline V gene (reference sequence). The ends were cut back, 2 bases at V and 2 bases at J, with 12 bases in the middle. For the CDR3, the DNA is TGTGCCAGCAGCTTACCCTCGGGGGGCAACTATGGCTACACCTTC. It translates to CASSLPSGGNYGYTF.

As to this clonotype: This may stem from a read error, because a much larger clone lies one nucleotide away. The rearrangement uses TRBV11-2 and TRBJ1-1, with D unresolved. Trimming shortened V by 0 bases and J by 3 bases, and 14 bases separated the two germline ends. Germline assignment: CDR1 SGHAT and CDR2 FQNNGV. The CDR3 totals 16 residues. The CDR3 here is CASSLEILRMDTEAFF. CDR3 nucleotide sequence: TGTGCCAGCAGCTTAGAAATCCTCCGGATGGACACTGAAGCTTTCTTT.

V is TRBV5-1 and J is TRBJ1-1; 7 bases align to TRBD1. The CDR3 runs to 15 residues. The germline V gene encodes CDR1 SGHRS and CDR2 YFSETQ. Trimming cost V 5 bases and J 1 base; bases outside gene matches: 8. In DNA, the CDR3 is TGCGCCAGCAGGCTCCCGGGACAGCAGAACACTGAAGCTTTCTTT. The encoded protein is CASRLPGQQNTEAFF.

This clonotype showed up many times. The CDR3 is CASSLVGLPEAFF. CDR3 nucleotides: TGTGCCAGCAGCTTGGTGGGGTTACCTGAAGCTTTCTTT. The chain combines TRBV5-5 with TRBJ1-1; D not certain. This CDR3 has 13 residues. The germline gives CDR1 SGHKS, CDR2 YYEKEE (reference sequence). V lost 0 bases and J lost 6, with 9 bases in between.

In its sample, this clonotype was seen a few times. V gene TRBV7-8 combines with J gene TRBJ1-4, with D perhaps TRBD1 (6 bases). This CDR3 comprises 17 residues. V lost 2 bases and J 0 bases, leaving 13 bases between the germline ends. The V gene's germline CDR1 is SGHVS and CDR2 FQNEAQ. CDR3 sequence: CASSLFIGGSTNEKLFF. The CDR3 bases are TGTGCCAGCAGCTTATTTATCGGGGGCTCAACTAATGAAAAACTGTTTTTT.

J is TRBJ1-6 and V is TRBV9; no definite D call. Trimming cost V 3 bases and J 0 bases, with 10 bases left between them. CDR1 and CDR2 from the germline V gene are SGDLS and YYNGEE. The CDR3 has 16 amino acids. This CDR3 is CASSARTGSYNSPLHF. Written as DNA, the CDR3 is TGTGCCAGCAGCGCCCGGACCGGCTCCTATAATTCACCCCTCCACTTT.

This clonotype was recorded many times. This chain connects TRBV29-1 to TRBJ2-7, with D unclear. Between the trimmed V and J ends, which lost 1 base and 3 bases, there was a span of 7 bases. CDR1 and CDR2 (germline): SQVTM, ANQGSEA. This CDR3 is 12 amino acids long. CDR3 protein: CSVEGRNYEQYF. CDR3 nucleotide sequence: TGCAGCGTTGAAGGCAGAAACTACGAGCAGTACTTC.

This clonotype has a handful of counts. A read error may be the cause here, since a much bigger clone is one base away. The CDR3 carries no conserved terminal phenylalanine or tryptophan, so it likely arises from a read error. This chain links TRBV2 with TRBJ2-5, with D tentatively TRBD2 (5 bases). The V and J ends lost 5 bases and 4 bases respectively, with 8 bases between them. Germline V gene data show CDR1 as SNHLY and CDR2 as FYNNEI. The CDR3 contains 12 residues. CDR3 sequence reads: CASSRGIETQYL. In nucleotides, the CDR3 is TGTGCCAGCAGTCGGGGTATAGAGACCCAGTACCTC.

Details on this clonotype: With a much larger clone just one base away, this may be a read error. This rearrangement joins TRBV5-1 to TRBJ2-5; TRBD1 matches at 8 bases. Germline lookup yields CDR1 SGHRS and CDR2 YFSETQ. The CDR3 spans 15 residues. The V gene end was trimmed by 3 bases and the J gene end by 1 base; junction bases not matched to a gene: 5. The CDR3 bases are TGCGCCAGCAGCTCCAAGACAGGGGCCCAAGAGACCCAGTACTTC. Its protein is CASSSKTGAQETQYF.

The table lists this clonotype with a few counts. The V call is TRBV2, the J call TRBJ1-5, with D unresolved. Between the trimmed V and J ends, which lost 4 bases and 9 bases, there was a span of 16 bases. Germline assignment: CDR1 SNHLY and CDR2 FYNNEI. The CDR3 length is 14 residues. The CDR3 DNA reads as TGTGCCAGCAGTGCTGTGGGCTGGGGAAGGCCCCAGCATTTT. Amino acid sequence: CASSAVGWGRPQHF.

Regarding this clonotype: A much larger clone differs from this one at a single base, so this may be a read error. The rearrangement links TRBV5-1 to TRBJ1-1; a weak D match, TRBD1 (6 bases). There are 14 residues in the CDR3. Germline loops: CDR1 SGHRS, CDR2 YFSETQ. The CDR3 is CTSSTLGGGGEAFF. In DNA form, the CDR3 reads TGCACCAGCAGCACGTTGGGTGGGGGCGGTGAAGCTTTCTTT.

A few counts support this clonotype. The CDR3 sequence: CASRGQETYEQYF. CDR3 DNA: TGTGCCAGTAGGGGACAGGAAACCTACGAGCAGTACTTC. The chain recombines TRBV19 with TRBJ2-7; 8 nucleotides align to TRBD1. J was trimmed by 2 bases and V by 6 bases; bases with no gene match: 3. The CDR3 sequence is 13 residues long. The germline V gene has CDR1 LNHDA and CDR2 SQIVND (reference sequence).

This chain links TRBV7-9 with TRBJ1-6; D might be TRBD1 (5 bases). The CDR3 sequence is 12 residues long. Germline CDR1 and CDR2: SEHNR and FQNEAQ (reference sequence). V lost 2 bases to trimming and J lost 11 bases, with 7 bases between them. Here the CDR3 reads CASSLRGPPLHF. CDR3 in DNA: TGTGCCAGCAGCTTAAGGGGTCCACCCCTCCACTTT.

In the case of this clonotype: Mismatch with germline at one junction end may stem from a read error. This chain links TRBV5-6 with TRBJ1-1; TRBD1 might be the D (5 bases). The CDR3 length is 17 residues. CDR1 is SGHDT and CDR2 is YYEEEE in the germline V gene. The CDR3 bases are TGTACCAGCAGCCTTGTCGGTTTGGGGCGCTGGGACACTGAAGCTTTCTTT. It specifies CTSSLVGLGRWDTEAFF.

There are many counts of this clonotype. The V gene is TRBV5-6, the J gene TRBJ2-7, with D perhaps being TRBD1 or TRBD2 (5 bases each). V shed 3 bases and J shed 3 bases, with 7 bases lying between them. Germline V CDR1 and CDR2: SGHDT, YYEEEE. The CDR3 spans 12 residues. The CDR3 sequence is CASSWGNYEQYF. CDR3 nucleotide sequence: TGTGCCAGCAGCTGGGGGAACTACGAGCAGTACTTC. Drawing the rest from reference TRBV5-6 and TRBJ2-7, the complete variable domain is DAGVTQSPTHLIKTRGQQVTLRCSPKSGHDTVSWYQQALGQGPQFIFQYYEEEERQRGNFPDRFSGHQFPNYSSELNVNALLLGDSALYLCASSWGNYEQYFGPGTRLTVT.